One TCR beta chain is described in this entry. The data belong to a study of blood T cell repertoires in COVID-19. About the research overall: Italy, Spain and the United States were the sources of the convalescent and acute COVID-19 samples. PBMCs, B-cell-depleted T cells, or T cells were the source of the cDNA or gDNA that made up the material.

Study processing details: Estimates of nucleated cell counts were drawn from the amplification of reference gene primers. Clones were sequenced by immunoSEQ multiplex PCR, and TCRdb holds only the in-frame ones, with some missing. The DNA gave D and trimming, while V, J and clone size come from that table. The sample carries approximately 460,000 clones, 85% to 90% recorded once. A Seattle source enrolled patients during active infection and followed them longitudinally. The CDR3 totals 14 residues. CDR1 and CDR2 from the germline V gene are LGHDT and YNNKEL (reference sequence). V shed 4 bases and J shed 4 bases, with 13 bases lying between them.

The gene calls are TRBV3-1 (or the pseudogene TRBV3-2) and TRBJ1-2, with D possibly being TRBD1 (5 bases). Specimen: peripheral blood. The receptor was isolated from a man aged 18-30 years with COVID-19, enrolled during active disease. CDR3 sequence: CASSPFGGGYGYTF. The CDR3 DNA sequence: TGTGCCAGCAGCCCTTTCGGGGGGGGCTATGGCTACACCTTC.